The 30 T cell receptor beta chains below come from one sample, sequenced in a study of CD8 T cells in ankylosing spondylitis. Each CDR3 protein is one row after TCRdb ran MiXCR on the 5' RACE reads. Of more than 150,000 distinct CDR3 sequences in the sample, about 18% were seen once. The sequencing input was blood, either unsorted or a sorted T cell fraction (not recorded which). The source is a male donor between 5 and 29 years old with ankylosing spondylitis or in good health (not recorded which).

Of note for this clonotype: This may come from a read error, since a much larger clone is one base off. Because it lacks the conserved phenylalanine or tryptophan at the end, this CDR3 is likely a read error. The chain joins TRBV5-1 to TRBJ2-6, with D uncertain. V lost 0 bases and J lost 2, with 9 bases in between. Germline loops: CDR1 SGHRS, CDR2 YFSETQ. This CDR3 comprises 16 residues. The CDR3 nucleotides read TGCGCCAGCAGCTTGGGGCCCGAGCCTGGGGCCAACGTCCTGACTTGC. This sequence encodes CASSLGPEPGANVLTC.

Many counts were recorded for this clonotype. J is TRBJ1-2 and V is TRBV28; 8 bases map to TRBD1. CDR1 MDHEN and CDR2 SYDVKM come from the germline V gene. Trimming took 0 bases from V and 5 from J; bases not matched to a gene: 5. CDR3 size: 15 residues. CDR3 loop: CASSLWGQAGYGYTF. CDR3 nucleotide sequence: TGTGCCAGCAGTTTATGGGGACAGGCGGGATATGGCTACACCTTC.

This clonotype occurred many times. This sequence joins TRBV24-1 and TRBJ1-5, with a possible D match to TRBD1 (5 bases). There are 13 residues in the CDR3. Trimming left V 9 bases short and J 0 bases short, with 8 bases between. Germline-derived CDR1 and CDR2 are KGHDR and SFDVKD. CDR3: CATRQNSNQPQHF. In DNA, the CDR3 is TGTGCCACCCGACAGAATAGCAATCAGCCCCAGCATTTT.

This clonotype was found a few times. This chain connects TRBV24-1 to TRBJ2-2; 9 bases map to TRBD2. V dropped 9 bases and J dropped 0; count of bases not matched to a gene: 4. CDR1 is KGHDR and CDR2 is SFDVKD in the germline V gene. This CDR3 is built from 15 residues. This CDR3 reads CATPGLAANTGELFF. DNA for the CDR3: TGTGCCACCCCGGGACTAGCTGCGAACACCGGGGAGCTGTTTTTT.

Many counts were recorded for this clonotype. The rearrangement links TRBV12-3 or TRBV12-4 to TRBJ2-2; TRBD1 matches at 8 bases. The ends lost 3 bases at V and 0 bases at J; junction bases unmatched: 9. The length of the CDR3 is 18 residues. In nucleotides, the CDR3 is TGTGCCAGCAGTTTCTCTACCTGGGGACAGGCGAACACCGGGGAGCTGTTTTTT. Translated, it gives CASSFSTWGQANTGELFF.

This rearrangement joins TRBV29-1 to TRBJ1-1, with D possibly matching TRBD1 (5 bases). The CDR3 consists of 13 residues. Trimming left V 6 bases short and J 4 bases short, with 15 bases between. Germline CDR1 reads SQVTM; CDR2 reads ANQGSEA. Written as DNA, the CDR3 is TGCAGCGTCGCTTCAGGGTCACCCACTGAAGCTTTCTTT. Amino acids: CSVASGSPTEAFF.

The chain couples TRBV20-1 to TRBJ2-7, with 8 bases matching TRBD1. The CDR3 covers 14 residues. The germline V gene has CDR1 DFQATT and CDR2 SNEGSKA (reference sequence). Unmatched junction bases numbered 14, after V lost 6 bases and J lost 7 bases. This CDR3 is CSAISSQGAVEQYF. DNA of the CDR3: TGCAGTGCCATCTCATCCCAGGGGGCGGTTGAGCAGTACTTC.

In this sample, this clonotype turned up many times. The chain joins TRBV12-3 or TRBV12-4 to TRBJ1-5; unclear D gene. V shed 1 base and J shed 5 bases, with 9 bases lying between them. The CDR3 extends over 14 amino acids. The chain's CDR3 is CASSLVGRDQPQHF. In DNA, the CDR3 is TGTGCCAGCAGTTTAGTGGGGAGAGATCAGCCCCAGCATTTT.

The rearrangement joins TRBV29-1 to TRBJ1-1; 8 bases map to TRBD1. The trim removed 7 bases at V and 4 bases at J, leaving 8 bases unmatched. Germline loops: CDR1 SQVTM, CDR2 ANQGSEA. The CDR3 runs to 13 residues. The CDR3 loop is CSAHGQGGTEAFF. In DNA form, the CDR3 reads TGCAGCGCCCACGGACAGGGCGGCACTGAAGCTTTCTTT.

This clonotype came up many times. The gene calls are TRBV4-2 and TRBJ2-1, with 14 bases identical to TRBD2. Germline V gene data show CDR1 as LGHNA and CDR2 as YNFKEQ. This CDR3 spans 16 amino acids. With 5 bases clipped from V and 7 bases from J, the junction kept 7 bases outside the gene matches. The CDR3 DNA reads TGTGCCAGCAGCTCGACGGGACTAGCGGGAGTTAATGAGCAGTTCTTC. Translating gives CASSSTGLAGVNEQFF.

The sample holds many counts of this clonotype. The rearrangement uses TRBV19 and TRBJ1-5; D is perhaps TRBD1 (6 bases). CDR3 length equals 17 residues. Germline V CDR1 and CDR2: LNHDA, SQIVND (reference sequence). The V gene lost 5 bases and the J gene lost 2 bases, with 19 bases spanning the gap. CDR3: CASSFFSRGEGNQPQHF. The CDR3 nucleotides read TGTGCCAGTAGTTTCTTTTCCAGGGGAGAGGGCAATCAGCCCCAGCATTTT.

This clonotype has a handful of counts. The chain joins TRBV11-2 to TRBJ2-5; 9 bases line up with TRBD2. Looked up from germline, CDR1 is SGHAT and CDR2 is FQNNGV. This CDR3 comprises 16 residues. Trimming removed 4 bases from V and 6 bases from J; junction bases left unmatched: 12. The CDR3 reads CASSWGSSGRIKTQYF. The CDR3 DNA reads TGTGCCAGCAGCTGGGGGAGTAGCGGGAGAATAAAGACCCAGTACTTC. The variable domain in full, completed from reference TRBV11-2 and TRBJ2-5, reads EAGVAQSPRYKIIEKRQSVAFWCNPISGHATLYWYQQILGQGPKLLIQFQNNGVVDDSQLPKDRFSAERLKGVDSTLKIQPAKLEDSAVYLCASSWGSSGRIKTQYFGPGTRLLVL.

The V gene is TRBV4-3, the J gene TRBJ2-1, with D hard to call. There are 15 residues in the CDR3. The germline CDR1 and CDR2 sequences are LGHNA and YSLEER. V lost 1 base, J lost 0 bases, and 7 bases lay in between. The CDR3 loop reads CASSQVVYSYNEQFF. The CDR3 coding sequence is TGCGCCAGCAGCCAAGTGGTGTACTCCTACAATGAGCAGTTCTTC.

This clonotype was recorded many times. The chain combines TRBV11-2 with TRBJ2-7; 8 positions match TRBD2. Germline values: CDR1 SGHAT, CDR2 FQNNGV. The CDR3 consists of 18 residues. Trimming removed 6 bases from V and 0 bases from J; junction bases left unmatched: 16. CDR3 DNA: TGTGCCAGCAGTTATAGTCCCGGGACTAGACCGAGCTCCTACGAGCAGTACGTC. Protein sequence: CASSYSPGTRPSSYEQYV.

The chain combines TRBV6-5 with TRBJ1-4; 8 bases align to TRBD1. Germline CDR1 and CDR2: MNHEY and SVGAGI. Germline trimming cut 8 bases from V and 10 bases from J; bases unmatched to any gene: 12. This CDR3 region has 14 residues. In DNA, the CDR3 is TGTGCCAGCGGTATGGACAGGGTCGGAGGAAAACTGTTTTTT. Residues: CASGMDRVGGKLFF.

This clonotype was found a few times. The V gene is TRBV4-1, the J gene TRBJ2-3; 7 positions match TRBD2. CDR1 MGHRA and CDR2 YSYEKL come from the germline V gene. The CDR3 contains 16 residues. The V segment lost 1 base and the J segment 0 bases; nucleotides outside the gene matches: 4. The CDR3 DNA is TGCGCCAGCAGCCAAGGGGCGGGAGTAAGCACAGATACGCAGTATTTT. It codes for CASSQGAGVSTDTQYF.

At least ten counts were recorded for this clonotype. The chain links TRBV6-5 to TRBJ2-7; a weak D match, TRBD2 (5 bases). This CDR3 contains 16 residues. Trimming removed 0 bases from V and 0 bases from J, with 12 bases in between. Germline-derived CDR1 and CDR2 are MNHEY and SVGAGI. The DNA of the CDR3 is TGTGCCAGCAGTTACTCGAGAGCGGTCAGCTCCTACGAGCAGTACGTC. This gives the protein CASSYSRAVSSYEQYV.

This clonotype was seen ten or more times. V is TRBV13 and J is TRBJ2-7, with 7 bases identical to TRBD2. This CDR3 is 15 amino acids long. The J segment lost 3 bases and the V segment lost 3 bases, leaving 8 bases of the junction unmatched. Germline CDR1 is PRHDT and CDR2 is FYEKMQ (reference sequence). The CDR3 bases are TGTGCCAGCAGCTTTAAATTGGCGGGAGTCTACGAGCAGTACTTC. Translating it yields CASSFKLAGVYEQYF.

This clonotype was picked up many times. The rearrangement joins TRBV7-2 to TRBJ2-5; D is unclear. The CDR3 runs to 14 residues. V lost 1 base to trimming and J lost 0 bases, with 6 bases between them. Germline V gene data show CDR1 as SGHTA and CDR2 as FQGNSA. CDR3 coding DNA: TGTGCCAGCAGCTTAGAGAACAACCAAGAGACCCAGTACTTC. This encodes CASSLENNQETQYF.

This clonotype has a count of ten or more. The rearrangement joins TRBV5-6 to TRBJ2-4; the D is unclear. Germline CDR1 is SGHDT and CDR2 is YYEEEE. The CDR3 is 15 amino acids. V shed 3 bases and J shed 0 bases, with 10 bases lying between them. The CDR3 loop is CASSSSTLAKNIQYF. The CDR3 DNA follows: TGTGCCAGCAGCTCCTCAACCCTAGCCAAAAACATTCAGTACTTC. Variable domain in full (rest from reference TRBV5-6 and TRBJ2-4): DAGVTQSPTHLIKTRGQQVTLRCSPKSGHDTVSWYQQALGQGPQFIFQYYEEEERQRGNFPDRFSGHQFPNYSSELNVNALLLGDSALYLCASSSSTLAKNIQYFGAGTRLSVL.

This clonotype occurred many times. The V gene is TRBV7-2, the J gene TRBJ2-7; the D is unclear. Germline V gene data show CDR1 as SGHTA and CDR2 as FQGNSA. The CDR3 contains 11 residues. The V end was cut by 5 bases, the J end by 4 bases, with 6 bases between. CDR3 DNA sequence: TGTGCCAGCAGCCTCACTTACGAGCAGTACTTC. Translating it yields CASSLTYEQYF.

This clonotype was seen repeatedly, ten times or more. DNA for the CDR3: TGCGCTAGTACACAGGGGTTCGCGAACACCGGGGAGCTGTTTTTT. Translated: CASTQGFANTGELFF. The V call is TRBV5-1, the J call TRBJ2-2; TRBD1 matches 7 bases. Germline V gives CDR1 SGHRS, CDR2 YFSETQ. This CDR3 comprises 15 residues.

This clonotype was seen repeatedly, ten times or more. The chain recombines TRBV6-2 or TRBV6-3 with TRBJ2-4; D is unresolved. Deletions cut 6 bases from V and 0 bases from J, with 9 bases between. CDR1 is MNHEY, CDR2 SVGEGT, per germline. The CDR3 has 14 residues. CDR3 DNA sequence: TGTGCCAGCAGCCAAGAGCTAGCCAAAAACATTCAGTACTTC. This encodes CASSQELAKNIQYF.

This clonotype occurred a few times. The CDR3 DNA is TGTGCCAGCAGCTTGGACAGGGCTGGCGGCATTCAGTACTTC. As protein: CASSLDRAGGIQYF. The genes are TRBV5-4 and TRBJ2-4; D is perhaps TRBD1 (6 bases). CDR3 size: 14 residues. Per the germline V gene, CDR1 is SGHNT and CDR2 is YYREEE (reference sequence). Between the trimmed V and J ends, which lost 0 bases and 9 bases, there was a span of 13 bases.

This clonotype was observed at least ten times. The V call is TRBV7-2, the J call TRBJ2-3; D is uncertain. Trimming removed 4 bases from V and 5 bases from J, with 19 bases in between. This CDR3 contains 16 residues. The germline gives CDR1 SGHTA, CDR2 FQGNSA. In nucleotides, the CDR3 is TGTGCCAGCAGCTCCAGAATGACACCCACCGGAGATACGCAGTATTTT. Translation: CASSSRMTPTGDTQYF. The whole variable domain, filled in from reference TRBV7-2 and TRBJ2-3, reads GAGVSQSPSNKVTEKGKDVELRCDPISGHTALYWYRQSLGQGLEFLIYFQGNSAPDKSGLPSDRFSAERTGGSVSTLTIQRTQQEDSAVYLCASSSRMTPTGDTQYFGPGTRLTVL.

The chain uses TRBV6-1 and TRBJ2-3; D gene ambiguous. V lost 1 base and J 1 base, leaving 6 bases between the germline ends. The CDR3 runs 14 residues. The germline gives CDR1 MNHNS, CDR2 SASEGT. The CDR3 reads CASSEDAGTDTQYF. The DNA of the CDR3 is TGTGCCAGCAGTGAAGATGCAGGCACAGATACGCAGTATTTT.

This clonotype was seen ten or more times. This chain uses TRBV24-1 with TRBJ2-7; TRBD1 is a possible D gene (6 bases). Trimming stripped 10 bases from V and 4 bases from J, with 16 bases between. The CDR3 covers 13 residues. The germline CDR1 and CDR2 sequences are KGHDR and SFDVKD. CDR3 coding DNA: TGTGCCACATCCCCGGGACACGCGTACGAGCAGTACTTC. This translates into CATSPGHAYEQYF.

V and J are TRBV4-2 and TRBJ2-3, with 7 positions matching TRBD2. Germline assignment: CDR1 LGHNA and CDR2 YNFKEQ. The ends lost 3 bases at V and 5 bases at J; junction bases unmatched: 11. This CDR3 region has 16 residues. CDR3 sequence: CASSQNPAGAGDTQYF. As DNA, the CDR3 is TGTGCCAGCAGCCAGAATCCGGCGGGAGCGGGAGATACGCAGTATTTT.

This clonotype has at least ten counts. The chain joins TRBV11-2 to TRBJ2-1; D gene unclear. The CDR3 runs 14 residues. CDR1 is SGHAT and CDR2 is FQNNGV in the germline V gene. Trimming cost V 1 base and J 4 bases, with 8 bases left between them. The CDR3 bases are TGTGCCAGCAGCTTAGCATCCGGGTACAATGAGCAGTTCTTC. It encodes CASSLASGYNEQFF.

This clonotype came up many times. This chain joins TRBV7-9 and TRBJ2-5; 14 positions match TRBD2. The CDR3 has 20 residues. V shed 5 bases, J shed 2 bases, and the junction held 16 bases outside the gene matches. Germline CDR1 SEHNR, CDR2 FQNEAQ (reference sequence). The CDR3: CASSPGLAGGRASGQETQYF. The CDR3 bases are TGTGCCAGCAGCCCCGGACTAGCGGGAGGACGAGCTTCTGGGCAAGAGACCCAGTACTTC.